This is a list of T cell receptor beta chains from one sample in a study of blood T cell repertoires in COVID-19. The data were produced by immunoSEQ multiplex PCR, yet TCRdb's version contains in-frame clones alone and is incomplete. The table includes some 700,000 clones, approximately 90% detected once. Input material: peripheral blood. The receptors were gathered from a woman aged 18-29 years with acute or convalescent COVID-19. Both conserved end residues are part of each CDR3. A D gene is named only where the DNA matches it firmly. Size is omitted from some rows. Given values are once, few, many or a class for expanded clones.

TRBJ2-7	TRBV19	few	-	TGTGCCAGTAGTGCGGACAGATACTACGAGCAGTACTTC	CASSADRYYEQYF
TRBJ2-1	TRBV9	-	TRBD2	TGTGCCAGCAGCGTAGCTTTTGGGGCTAGCGGGGGGGCGCTCTACAATGAGCAGTTCTTC	CASSVAFGASGGALYNEQFF
TRBJ1-1	TRBV25-1	-	-	TGTGCCAGCAGTCCCAAGACTAACACTGAAGCTTTCTTT	CASSPKTNTEAFF
TRBJ1-3	TRBV6-9	-	TRBD1	TGTGCCAGCAGTTACCCGACAGGGGGAAACACCATATATTTT	CASSYPTGGNTIYF
TRBJ2-1	TRBV6-4	-	TRBD2	TGTGCCAGCAGTGACTCGGGACTAGCGGGGCATGAGCAGTTCTTC	CASSDSGLAGHEQFF
TRBJ1-2	TRBV21-1	-	-	TGTGCCAGCGGCAATGGAGCCTATGGCTACACCTTC	CASGNGAYGYTF
TRBJ1-1	TRBV4-3	-	TRBD1	TGCGCCAGCAGCCAAGGAGGGCCGACAGGGGAGGGGACTGAAGCTTTCTTT	CASSQGGPTGEGTEAFF
TRBJ1-2	TRBV3-1/TRBV3-2	once	-	TGTGCCAGCATCCCGGTCGATGGCTACACCTTC	CASIPVDGYTF
TRBJ2-4	TRBV5-6	once	-	TGTGCCAGCAGCCCAACTCGACAGGTAGCCAAAAACATTCAGTACTTC	CASSPTRQVAKNIQYF
TRBJ1-1	TRBV7-6	-	-	TGTGCCAGCGCCATATCCGGGGGATTGAACACTGAAGCTTTCTTT	CASAISGGLNTEAFF
TRBJ1-4	TRBV27	-	TRBD1	TGTGCCAGCAGACCGGGACAGGGGATGAACTACGAAAAACTGTTTTTT	CASRPGQGMNYEKLFF
TRBJ1-1	TRBV25-1	-	TRBD1	TGTGCCAGCAGTGACCCTTCAGGGGGAGTGGGGAACACTGAAGCTTTCTTT	CASSDPSGGVGNTEAFF
TRBJ2-7	TRBV4-2	few	TRBD1	TGTGCCAGCAGCCCCTCCGGGACAGGGACCTACGAGCAGTACTTC	CASSPSGTGTYEQYF
TRBJ1-1	TRBV11-2	few	TRBD1	TGTGCCAGCAGCCGATACAGGGGAGTTCACACTGAAGCTTTCTTT	CASSRYRGVHTEAFF
TRBJ2-7	TRBV19	-	-	TGTGCCAGTAGTATGGATTCGGGGTACGAGCAGTACTTC	CASSMDSGYEQYF
TRBJ1-5	TRBV6-1	-	-	TGTGCCAGCAGTGAAGGGGGCAGGGTGCCCCAGCATTTT	CASSEGGRVPQHF
TRBJ2-3	TRBV28	-	TRBD1	TGTGCCAGTCAGACAGGGTCCCCAGATACGCAGTATTTT	CASQTGSPDTQYF
TRBJ1-1	TRBV9	-	TRBD1	TGTGCCAGCAGCGCTCCGACAGGGGGGCCTGAAGCTTTCTTT	CASSAPTGGPEAFF
TRBJ2-6	TRBV7-6	-	-	TGTGCCAGCAGCTTTACTGAACCTGGGCCTGGGGCCAACGTCCTGACTTTC	CASSFTEPGPGANVLTF